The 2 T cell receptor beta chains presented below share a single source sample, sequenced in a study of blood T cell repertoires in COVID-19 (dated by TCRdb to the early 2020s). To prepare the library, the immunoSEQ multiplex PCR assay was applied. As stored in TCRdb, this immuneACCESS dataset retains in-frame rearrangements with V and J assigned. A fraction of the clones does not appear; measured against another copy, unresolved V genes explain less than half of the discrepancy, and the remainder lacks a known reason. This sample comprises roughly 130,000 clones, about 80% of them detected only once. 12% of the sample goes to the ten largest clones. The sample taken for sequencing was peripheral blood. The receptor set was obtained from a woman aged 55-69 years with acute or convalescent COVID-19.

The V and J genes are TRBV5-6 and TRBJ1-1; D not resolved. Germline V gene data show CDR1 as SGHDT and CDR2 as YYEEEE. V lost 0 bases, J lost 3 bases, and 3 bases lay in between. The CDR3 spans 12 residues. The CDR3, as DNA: TGTGCCAGCAGCTTGGAGCACACTGAAGCTTTCTTT. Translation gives CASSLEHTEAFF.

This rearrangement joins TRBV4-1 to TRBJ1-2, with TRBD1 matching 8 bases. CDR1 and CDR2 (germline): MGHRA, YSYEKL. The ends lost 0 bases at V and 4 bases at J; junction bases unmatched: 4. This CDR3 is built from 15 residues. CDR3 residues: CASSQDRGQAYGYTF. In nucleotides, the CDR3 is TGCGCCAGCAGCCAAGACAGGGGGCAGGCCTATGGCTACACCTTC.